The 11 T cell receptor beta chains below all came from one sample that was sequenced in a study of blood T cell repertoires in COVID-19. The table came from immunoSEQ multiplex PCR; TCRdb's copy has only in-frame clones and leaves some out. The table has roughly 100,000 clones, roughly 79% seen once. Source material: peripheral blood. The receptors come from a man older than 75 with COVID-19, enrolled during active disease.

This clone was counted a single time. The V call is TRBV25-1, the J call TRBJ1-4; no definite D call. Germline CDR1 MGHDK, CDR2 SYGVNS. V lost 6 bases and J 10 bases, leaving 12 bases between the germline ends. The CDR3 has 12 residues. The CDR3: CASRDSQRKLFF. CDR3 coding DNA: TGTGCCAGCAGGGATTCACAGAGAAAACTGTTTTTT.

V and J are TRBV6-4 and TRBJ2-7, with D possibly TRBD2 on 6 matching bases. Germline values: CDR1 MRHNA, CDR2 SNTAGT. There are 14 residues in the CDR3. V lost 6 bases and J lost 7, with 19 bases in between. The CDR3 spells CASRALANWGEQYF. The DNA of the CDR3 is TGTGCCAGCAGGGCACTAGCTAATTGGGGTGAGCAGTACTTC.

This clone was seen more than once but under ten times. The chain recombines TRBV5-1 with TRBJ2-5, with a weak D call TRBD1 (6 bases). Germline V gene data show CDR1 as SGHRS and CDR2 as YFSETQ. The CDR3 has 15 residues. V was cut by 0 bases and J by 5 bases, with 14 bases left in between. CDR3 residues: CASSLENRVGETQYF. The CDR3 DNA reads TGCGCCAGCAGCTTGGAGAACAGGGTCGGGGAGACCCAGTACTTC.

The chain carries TRBV10-3 and TRBJ1-5, with D perhaps matching TRBD1 (5 bases). The CDR3 is 15 amino acids. The germline V gene encodes CDR1 ENHRY and CDR2 SYGVKD. The germline V and J ends were trimmed by 4 bases and 4 bases, with 14 bases remaining between them. The chain's CDR3 is CAISGDRQLNQPQHF. CDR3 coding DNA: TGTGCCATCAGTGGGGATAGACAGTTGAATCAGCCCCAGCATTTT.

The chain joins TRBV15 to TRBJ2-2; tentative D call: TRBD2 (6 bases). The length of the CDR3 is 16 residues. Germline CDR1 reads LNHNV; CDR2 reads YYDKDF (reference sequence). The V gene lost 0 bases and the J gene lost 4 bases, with 12 bases spanning the gap. The CDR3 DNA follows: TGTGCCACCAGCAGAGATAGAGGGGAGGCCACCGGGGAGCTGTTTTTT. This gives the protein CATSRDRGEATGELFF.

The chain carries TRBV2 and TRBJ1-1; D is unclear. The CDR3 covers 12 residues. V was trimmed by 6 bases and J by 5 bases, leaving 10 bases between them. Germline V gene sequence: CDR1 SNHLY, CDR2 FYNNEI. The CDR3 is CASRTSWTEAFF. CDR3 nucleotides: TGTGCCAGCAGAACATCTTGGACTGAAGCTTTCTTT.

This sequence joins TRBV5-1 and TRBJ1-1; 8 bases are shared with TRBD1. The ends lost 2 bases at V and 3 bases at J; junction bases unmatched: 0. The CDR3 is 13 amino acids. Germline loops: CDR1 SGHRS, CDR2 YFSETQ. The CDR3 region has the DNA TGCGCCAGCAGCTTACAGGGGGACACTGAAGCTTTCTTT. Translating it yields CASSLQGDTEAFF.

The rearrangement joins TRBV10-2 to TRBJ1-2; TRBD1 might be the D (5 bases). V was cut by 3 bases and J by 4 bases, with 6 bases left in between. CDR1 and CDR2 (germline): WSHSY, SAAADI. The length of the CDR3 is 12 residues. The CDR3 nucleotides are TGCGCCAGCAGTGAACAGGCCTATGGCTACACCTTC. Translating it yields CASSEQAYGYTF.

The chain uses TRBV30 and TRBJ2-7; 8 positions match TRBD2. CDR1 and CDR2 from the germline V gene are GTSNPN and SVGIG (reference sequence). The CDR3 length is 11 residues. This CDR3 is CASGLAYEQYF. The CDR3 DNA reads as TGTGCATCGGGACTAGCCTACGAGCAGTACTTC.

The gene calls are TRBV29-1 and TRBJ2-5; D might be TRBD2 (5 bases). Germline assignment: CDR1 SQVTM and CDR2 ANQGSEA. Trimming left V 6 bases short and J 5 bases short, with 16 bases between. This CDR3 is 13 amino acids long. The CDR3 DNA follows: TGCAGCGTCCCGGGCCCGGGCGGGGAGACCCAGTACTTC. This translates into CSVPGPGGETQYF. The whole variable domain, filled in from reference TRBV29-1 and TRBJ2-5, reads SAVISQKPSRDICQRGTSLTIQCQVDSQVTMMFWYRQQPGQSLTLIATANQGSEATYESGFVIDKFPISRPNLTFSTLTVSNMSPEDSSIYLCSVPGPGGETQYFGPGTRLLVL.

CDR3 region: CASSLAGTGEKGYTF. CDR3 DNA sequence: TGTGCCAGCAGCTTAGCCGGGACAGGGGAGAAGGGCTACACCTTC. The chain links TRBV7-9 to TRBJ1-2; 10 nucleotides agree with TRBD1. This CDR3 has 15 residues. V trimming: 0 bases; J trimming: 8 bases; junction bases outside the gene matches: 6. Germline V gene data show CDR1 as SEHNR and CDR2 as FQNEAQ (reference sequence). Full variable domain (missing parts from reference TRBV7-9 and TRBJ1-2): DTGVSQNPRHKITKRGQNVTFRCDPISEHNRLYWYRQTLGQGPEFLTYFQNEAQLEKSRLLSDRFSAERPKGSFSTLEIQRTEQGDSAMYLCASSLAGTGEKGYTFGSGTRLTVV.